This entry features one T cell receptor beta chain sequence. Its antigen is unknown. One entry per CDR3 protein results from TCRdb running MiXCR on the 5' RACE reads. Seen here are about 230,000 distinct CDR3 sequences, less than 7.5% observed once, and the top ten hold roughly 1%. These data belong to a study of T cells after yellow fever vaccination. Findings of the study overall: Weaker overall, the secondary response nonetheless peaked faster (day 5 versus 15).

The ends were cut back, 0 bases at V and 7 bases at J, with 19 bases in the middle. This CDR3 is 16 amino acids long. Germline V CDR1 and CDR2: DFQATT, SNEGSKA (reference sequence). This receptor was identified in a man aged 25 to 40 who received the YFV17D yellow fever vaccine. The sequences come from CD4+ T cells sorted from PBMCs, collected on the day of the yellow fever booster vaccination. The chain uses TRBV20-1 and TRBJ2-1, with a tentative D call TRBD1 (6 bases). This CDR3 reads CSARDLAGVVRNEQFF. The DNA for the CDR3 is TGCAGTGCTAGAGATCTTGCAGGGGTGGTGAGGAATGAGCAGTTCTTC.